Each of the 30 T cell receptor beta chains below was sequenced from the same sample in a study of T cell responses to AZD1222 COVID-19 vaccine (dated by TCRdb to the early 2020s). Per the publication, the time point label means: baseline before first vaccination. Library preparation employed the immunoSEQ multiplex PCR assay. This is the immuneACCESS table as TCRdb keeps it, with only in-frame sequences that have V and J called. A part of the clones is gone; compared with another copy, unresolved V genes explain less than half, and the rest is unexplained. This sample gives 130,000 to 150,000 clones in total; 92% of them show up just once. Around 1.7% of the sample is in the top ten clones. Sequencing used peripheral blood, obtained on day 0 of AZD1222 vaccination. Every receptor here comes from an adult in good health.

This clone was recorded only once. This CDR3 is CASSSGGAYEQYF. CDR3 coding DNA: TGTGCCAGCAGCTCCGGTGGGGCCTACGAGCAGTACTTC. The V and J genes are TRBV11-2 and TRBJ2-7; D is unresolved. Per the germline V gene, CDR1 is SGHAT and CDR2 is FQNNGV. CDR3 length equals 13 residues. V lost 4 bases, J lost 2 bases, and 9 bases lay in between. Using reference TRBV11-2 and TRBJ2-7 for the parts outside the CDR3, the full variable domain is EAGVAQSPRYKIIEKRQSVAFWCNPISGHATLYWYQQILGQGPKLLIQFQNNGVVDDSQLPKDRFSAERLKGVDSTLKIQPAKLEDSAVYLCASSSGGAYEQYFGPGTRLTVT.

The count of this clone is one. CDR3 bases: TGTGCCAGCAACCTACTCGACGAGCAGTACTTC. Protein product: CASNLLDEQYF. The V gene is TRBV7-3, the J gene TRBJ2-7; unclear D gene. CDR1 is SGHTA, CDR2 FQGTGA, per germline. This CDR3 is 11 amino acids long. Trimming removed 7 bases from V and 5 bases from J, with 9 bases in between. The full variable domain, completed using reference TRBV7-3 and TRBJ2-7, is GAGVSQTPSNKVTEKGKYVELRCDPISGHTALYWYRQSLGQGPEFLIYFQGTGAADDSGLPNDRFFAVRPEGSVSTLKIQRTERGDSAVYLCASNLLDEQYFGPGTRLTVT.

This chain uses TRBV29-1 with TRBJ2-7; D could derive from TRBD1 or TRBD2 (5 bases each). The CDR3 runs to 12 residues. The germline CDR1 and CDR2 sequences are SQVTM and ANQGSEA. Trimming cost V 6 bases and J 5 bases, with 14 bases left between them. Here the CDR3 reads CSVDQGDHEQYF. DNA of the CDR3: TGCAGCGTGGACCAGGGAGATCACGAGCAGTACTTC.

This sequence joins TRBV4-1 and TRBJ1-4; no clear D gene. The V and J ends lost 5 bases and 0 bases respectively, with 7 bases between them. CDR3 length equals 14 residues. Germline assignment: CDR1 MGHRA and CDR2 YSYEKL. CDR3 DNA sequence: TGCGCCAGCAGCGAGGGATCAACTAATGAAAAACTGTTTTTT. The encoded protein is CASSEGSTNEKLFF.

The V and J genes are TRBV7-3 and TRBJ2-1; 9 positions match TRBD1. The length of the CDR3 is 15 residues. The trim removed 5 bases at V and 8 bases at J, leaving 10 bases unmatched. CDR1 is SGHTA, CDR2 FQGTGA, per germline. The CDR3 spells CASSRDRAVPDEQFF. In nucleotides, the CDR3 is TGTGCCAGCAGCCGGGACAGGGCGGTTCCAGATGAGCAGTTCTTC.

This chain joins TRBV28 and TRBJ1-5, with D perhaps TRBD1 (6 bases). Trimming pared 10 bases from V and 0 bases from J, leaving 13 bases between. This CDR3 has 14 residues. The germline CDR1 and CDR2 sequences are MDHEN and SYDVKM. CDR3 residues: CATRGAYSNQPQHF. As DNA, the CDR3 is TGTGCCACGAGGGGGGCATATAGCAATCAGCCCCAGCATTTT.

V and J are TRBV6-5 and TRBJ2-7; D is possibly TRBD2 (6 bases). Trimming pared 5 bases from V and 3 bases from J, leaving 14 bases between. Germline values: CDR1 MNHEY, CDR2 SVGAGI. The CDR3 spans 14 residues. The chain's CDR3 is CASSPRGTLYEQYF. The CDR3 nucleotides are TGTGCCAGCAGTCCCCGAGGGACTCTCTACGAGCAGTACTTC.

The rearrangement links TRBV30 to TRBJ1-2; TRBD1 might be the D (5 bases). Germline V gene lookup returns CDR1 GTSNPN and CDR2 SVGIG (reference sequence). Trimming left V 4 bases short and J 7 bases short, with 10 bases between. The length of the CDR3 is 11 residues. The CDR3 region has the DNA TGTGCCTGGACCAGGGCCGGTGGCTACACCTTC. Its translation is CAWTRAGGYTF.

This chain uses TRBV12-3 or TRBV12-4 with TRBJ1-2; 7 positions agree with TRBD1. The J segment lost 5 bases and the V segment lost 5 bases, leaving 5 bases of the junction unmatched. The CDR3 runs 13 residues. In DNA, the CDR3 is TGTGCCAGCAGTCTTACAGGGGTTTATGGCTACACCTTC. It translates to CASSLTGVYGYTF.

V gene TRBV5-1 combines with J gene TRBJ2-2; 9 nucleotides line up with TRBD1. There are 16 residues in the CDR3. Trimming took 0 bases from V and 4 from J; bases not matched to a gene: 4. Germline CDR1 is SGHRS and CDR2 is YFSETQ. The CDR3 DNA reads as TGCGCCAGCAGCTTGGAACAGGGACAGGGCACCGGGGAGCTGTTTTTT. It codes for CASSLEQGQGTGELFF. The full variable domain, its missing parts supplied by reference TRBV5-1 and TRBJ2-2, is KAGVTQTPRYLIKTRGQQVTLSCSPISGHRSVSWYQQTPGQGLQFLFEYFSETQRNKGNFPGRFSGRQFSNSRSEMNVSTLELGDSALYLCASSLEQGQGTGELFFGEGSRLTVL.

V gene TRBV9 combines with J gene TRBJ2-5; TRBD1 or TRBD2 may be the D gene (7 bases each). The CDR3 is 15 residues long. V dropped 4 bases and J dropped 10 bases, with 23 bases sitting between them. Germline CDR1 is SGDLS and CDR2 is YYNGEE. CDR3 DNA sequence: TGTGCCAGCAGCCAACAGGGGACCGCGGGGGTAGGCCAGTACTTC. This sequence encodes CASSQQGTAGVGQYF.

The chain combines TRBV21-1 with TRBJ1-6. TRBV21-1 is shown as a pseudogene. The CDR3 runs 19 residues. In nucleotides, the CDR3 is TGTGCCAGCAGCAAGAGAAGGGGGGCTCCGGAGCCTAATAATTCACCCCTCCACTTT. This sequence encodes CASSKRRGAPEPNNSPLHF.

The J gene is TRBJ1-2, the V gene TRBV10-3; the match to TRBD1 covers 9 bases. This CDR3 region has 17 residues. V shed 0 bases, J shed 6 bases, and the junction held 11 bases outside the gene matches. CDR1 and CDR2 from the germline V gene are ENHRY and SYGVKD. CDR3 sequence: CAISESRSTGGWNGYTF. Here the CDR3 DNA reads TGTGCCATCAGTGAGTCCAGGTCGACAGGGGGTTGGAATGGCTACACCTTC.

The rearrangement links TRBV7-9 to TRBJ2-6; 9 bases agree with TRBD2. V was pared by 1 base and J by 1 base, with 2 bases of the junction left unmatched. CDR1 is SEHNR and CDR2 is FQNEAQ in the germline V gene (reference sequence). The CDR3 runs to 17 residues. CDR3 protein: CASSLGTSASGANVLTF. For the CDR3, the DNA is TGTGCCAGCAGCTTAGGGACTAGCGCATCTGGGGCCAACGTCCTGACTTTC.

This sequence joins TRBV29-1 and TRBJ2-2; the D is unclear. The ends were cut back, 6 bases at V and 1 base at J, with 6 bases in the middle. This CDR3 contains 12 residues. The germline gives CDR1 SQVTM, CDR2 ANQGSEA. CDR3 nucleotide sequence: TGCAGCGTAAAGGGGAACACCGGGGAGCTGTTTTTT. Residues: CSVKGNTGELFF.

The genes are TRBV11-2 and TRBJ1-1, with 7 bases that match TRBD1. CDR3 size: 19 residues. V shed 0 bases and J 0 bases; nucleotides not matched to a gene: 13. CDR1 is SGHAT and CDR2 is FQNNGV in the germline V gene. The DNA of the CDR3 is TGTGCCAGCAGCTTAGATCTCCCAACAGGGGACCTCATGAACACTGAAGCTTTCTTT. As protein: CASSLDLPTGDLMNTEAFF.

The chain is built from TRBV7-3 and TRBJ2-3; no clear D gene. Germline V CDR1 and CDR2: SGHTA, FQGTGA. The length of the CDR3 is 13 residues. The V end was cut by 6 bases, the J end by 6 bases, with 13 bases between. The CDR3 DNA is TGTGCCAGCAGTCCGGTACCGAGCGATACGCAGTATTTT. It yields the protein CASSPVPSDTQYF.

The J gene is TRBJ2-1, the V gene TRBV11-2, with D maybe TRBD2 (6 bases). Trimming removed 1 base at V and 10 bases at J, with 8 bases between. The CDR3 length is 12 residues. Germline loops: CDR1 SGHAT, CDR2 FQNNGV. As DNA, the CDR3 is TGTGCCAGCAGCTTAGGGGCGGGGGAGCAGTTCTTC. It encodes CASSLGAGEQFF.

The gene calls are TRBV5-4 and TRBJ1-2; unclear D gene. Germline loops: CDR1 SGHNT, CDR2 YYREEE (reference sequence). V lost 0 bases, J lost 2 bases, and 11 bases lay in between. This CDR3 contains 15 residues. This CDR3 reads CASSLVGGSNYGYTF. The CDR3 nucleotides are TGTGCCAGCAGCTTGGTTGGAGGCAGCAACTATGGCTACACCTTC.

The chain carries TRBV9 and TRBJ1-3; D remains unclear. Trimming took off 4 bases at V and 0 bases at J, with 11 bases between the two ends. The CDR3 is made up of 15 amino acids. Germline V gene lookup returns CDR1 SGDLS and CDR2 YYNGEE. The CDR3 nucleotides read TGTGCCAGCAGCCCCTTACACGGCTCTGGAAACACCATATATTTT. The encoded protein is CASSPLHGSGNTIYF. Full variable domain (remainder filled in from reference TRBV9 and TRBJ1-3): DSGVTQTPKHLITATGQRVTLRCSPRSGDLSVYWYQQSLDQGLQFLIQYYNGEERAKGNILERFSAQQFPDLHSELNLSSLELGDSALYFCASSPLHGSGNTIYFGEGSWLTVV.

The gene calls are TRBV5-6 and TRBJ2-7; D could derive from TRBD1 or TRBD2 (6 bases each). Germline lookup yields CDR1 SGHDT and CDR2 YYEEEE. The CDR3 has 14 amino acids. Between the trimmed V and J ends, which lost 0 bases and 3 bases, there was a span of 10 bases. CDR3: CASSLVGGIYEQYF. CDR3 DNA: TGTGCCAGCAGCTTGGTGGGGGGCATCTACGAGCAGTACTTC.

The chain joins TRBV4-2 to TRBJ2-1, with 7 positions matching TRBD1. With 5 bases clipped from V and 10 bases from J, the junction kept 8 bases outside the gene matches. The CDR3 runs to 13 residues. CDR1 is LGHNA, CDR2 YNFKEQ, per germline. The CDR3 nucleotides read TGTGCCAGCAGCGATACGGACAGGAACGAGCAGTTCTTC. As protein: CASSDTDRNEQFF.

V gene TRBV6-5 combines with J gene TRBJ2-7; D perhaps matches TRBD1 (6 bases). Trimming shortened V by 5 bases and J by 5 bases, and 16 bases separated the two germline ends. This CDR3 spans 14 amino acids. Germline assignment: CDR1 MNHEY and CDR2 SVGAGI. Written as DNA, the CDR3 is TGTGCCAGCAGTCCTGGACAGTTCCCTGACGAGCAGTACTTC. It codes for CASSPGQFPDEQYF.

The J gene is TRBJ1-1, the V gene TRBV30; D is perhaps TRBD1 (5 bases). Germline CDR1 is GTSNPN and CDR2 is SVGIG (reference sequence). The CDR3 sequence is 15 residues long. Trimming left V 2 bases short and J 4 bases short, with 17 bases between. The CDR3 sequence: CAWSPFTEGFTEAFF. The CDR3 DNA follows: TGTGCCTGGAGTCCGTTTACCGAGGGGTTCACTGAAGCTTTCTTT.

The chain recombines TRBV7-9 with TRBJ2-2; D remains unclear. CDR1 SEHNR and CDR2 FQNEAQ come from the germline V gene (reference sequence). The V end was cut by 5 bases, the J end by 0 bases, with 13 bases between. CDR3 length equals 16 residues. The CDR3 coding sequence is TGTGCCAGCAGCCCCCGGGTTATTGCGAACACCGGGGAGCTGTTTTTT. It translates to CASSPRVIANTGELFF.

V and J are TRBV28 and TRBJ1-5; a possible D gene is TRBD1 (5 bases). The length of the CDR3 is 19 residues. The germline V and J ends were trimmed by 6 bases and 0 bases, with 24 bases remaining between them. Germline V gene data show CDR1 as MDHEN and CDR2 as SYDVKM. CDR3 residues: CASRIYGLKTTDSNQPQHF. The CDR3 DNA follows: TGTGCCAGCAGGATCTACGGTCTAAAGACGACAGATAGCAATCAGCCCCAGCATTTT.

The chain links TRBV7-8 to TRBJ2-7; D may be TRBD1 or TRBD2 (5 bases each). The CDR3 contains 13 residues. The V gene's germline CDR1 is SGHVS and CDR2 FQNEAQ. V was shortened by 4 bases and J by 5 bases, with 12 bases between the two germline ends. CDR3 amino acids: CASSYRDPDEQYF. CDR3 nucleotides: TGTGCCAGCAGCTATCGGGACCCGGACGAGCAGTACTTC.

This clone came up once. The V call is TRBV24-1, the J call TRBJ2-5, with a tentative D call TRBD1 (6 bases). Germline V gives CDR1 KGHDR, CDR2 SFDVKD. This CDR3 is built from 16 residues. V lost 4 bases and J 2 bases, leaving 16 bases between the germline ends. DNA of the CDR3: TGTGCCACCAGTGAGGGTGGGACATCAACACAAGAGACCCAGTACTTC. Protein sequence: CATSEGGTSTQETQYF.

CDR3 sequence (DNA): TGTGCCAGCAGTTTACCAGGGGTTGATTACGAGCAGTACTTC. This translates into CASSLPGVDYEQYF. This chain links TRBV28 with TRBJ2-7; a weak D match, TRBD1 (6 bases). The CDR3 has 14 residues. Trimming left V 2 bases short and J 4 bases short, with 12 bases between. From germline, CDR1 is MDHEN and CDR2 SYDVKM.

V is TRBV2 and J is TRBJ1-4; the D is unclear. There are 14 residues in the CDR3. V gave up 1 base and J gave up 0 bases, with 3 bases separating them. CDR1 and CDR2 (germline): SNHLY, FYNNEI. The DNA of the CDR3 is TGTGCCAGCAGTGAAGATACAACTAATGAAAAACTGTTTTTT. This sequence encodes CASSEDTTNEKLFF.